These T cell receptor beta chains were read from a single sample in a study of T cell repertoires in cytomegalovirus infection. No cognate antigen is known for these TCRs. TCRdb independently ran MiXCR on the reads; one entry per CDR3 protein. The data hold some 310,000 distinct CDR3 sequences, with about 25% observed a single time. The source was cultured PBMCs, collected from culture after CMV antigen stimulation. All receptors come from a human donor in good health (CMV status not recorded). Some clones in this sample may be carry-over from other donors' samples. The CDR3 runs from the conserved cysteine through the conserved F or W. A D gene is named only where the DNA matches it firmly. Rows may omit the clone size; those that give it use once, few, many or a size class.

j_call clone_size d_call v_call cdr3_aa cdr3_nt
TRBJ2-1 - - TRBV20-1 CSATGTFVNEQFF TGCAGTGCTACAGGGACTTTTGTCAATGAGCAGTTCTTC
TRBJ2-7 - - TRBV5-4 CASSLAASSYEQYF TGTGCCAGCAGCTTGGCGGCGAGCTCCTACGAGCAGTACTTC
TRBJ1-2 few - TRBV7-2 CASSIARGHGYTF TGTGCCAGCAGTATCGCACGGGGGCACGGCTACACCTTC
TRBJ2-2 - - TRBV7-3 CASSLQPTDTGELFF TGTGCCAGCAGCTTACAACCCACGGACACCGGGGAGCTGTTTTTT
TRBJ2-7 many - TRBV4-1 CASSQNSLREQYF TGCGCCAGCAGCCAAAATTCACTTAGGGAGCAGTACTTC
TRBJ2-7 few TRBD2 TRBV19 CASSIYGRREVYEQYF TGTGCCAGTAGTATTTACGGTCGGCGGGAGGTGTACGAGCAGTACTTC
TRBJ1-1 - - TRBV7-3 CASSLNSGAGTEAFF TGTGCCAGCAGCTTAAATTCGGGGGCAGGGACTGAAGCTTTCTTT
TRBJ2-3 - - TRBV6-1 CASSESTRPDTQYF TGTGCCAGCAGTGAATCTACTAGACCAGATACGCAGTATTTT
TRBJ2-5 - - TRBV5-1 CASSTDLETQYF TGCGCCAGCAGCACGGACCTAGAGACCCAGTACTTC
TRBJ1-2 few - TRBV19 CASNGALGYGYTF TGTGCCAGTAACGGGGCCCTTGGCTATGGCTACACCTTC
TRBJ2-2 many TRBD2 TRBV7-2 CASSLERRLASTGELFF TGTGCCAGCAGCTTAGAGAGGCGACTAGCGAGTACCGGGGAGCTGTTTTTT
TRBJ1-3 - - TRBV12-3/TRBV12-4 CASSLVGTQVDTIYF TGTGCCAGCAGTTTAGTCGGGACGCAAGTGGACACCATATATTTT
TRBJ2-3 - TRBD1 TRBV19 CASTDRQGADTQYF TGTGCCAGTACGGATCGGCAGGGGGCAGATACGCAGTATTTT
TRBJ1-5 - - TRBV2 CASSIGGAGQPQHF TGTGCCAGCAGTATAGGGGGGGCAGGTCAGCCCCAGCATTTT
TRBJ2-3 - - TRBV5-6 CASSFTVKDTQYF TGTGCCAGCAGCTTTACGGTGAAAGATACGCAGTATTTT
TRBJ2-3 - - TRBV19 CASSITPPSGFTDTQYF TGTGCCAGTAGTATAACCCCTCCGTCCGGCTTCACAGATACGCAGTATTTT